This section outlines one TCR beta chain sequence together with its context. Samples from alopecia areata patients were lesional scalp punch biopsies and peripheral blood. Sorted populations comprised CD4+ and CD8+ T cells obtained from PBMCs. The data were taken from a study of CD8+ T cells in alopecia areata. The V gene's germline CDR1 is MGHRA and CDR2 YSYEKL. The CDR3 has 16 residues. V lost 2 bases to trimming and J lost 2 bases; unmatched junction nucleotides: 5. RNA was extracted and reverse transcribed into cDNA as the sequencing template. The repertoire was sequenced with immunoSEQ multiplex PCR; TCRdb's copy has only in-frame clones and lacks some. This sample has about 150,000 clones; around 87% occur once, and the top ten carry about 14%.

J is TRBJ2-7 and V is TRBV4-1; TRBD2 matches 11 bases. This sequence originates from a human donor with alopecia areata. Specimen: CD8+ T cells sorted from blood, collected at week 0. The CDR3 region has the DNA TGCGCCAGCAGCCAACCTTATAGCGGGGGGGCCTACGAGCAGTACTTC. It specifies CASSQPYSGGAYEQYF.